What follows is one TCR beta chain and its context. The source of the sample is a study of PD-1 blockade in mismatch repair-deficient tumors. The repertoire was sequenced with immunoSEQ multiplex PCR; TCRdb's copy has only in-frame clones and lacks some. The sample consists of roughly 50,000 clones, around 73% of them appearing once. There are 15 residues in the CDR3. Germline lookup yields CDR1 LNHDA and CDR2 SQIVND (reference sequence). Trimming at V came to 3 bases and at J to 5 bases, leaving 7 bases not matched to a gene. This receptor was identified in an adult with mismatch repair-deficient cancer. The J gene is TRBJ2-1, the V gene TRBV19; TRBD2 agrees at 7 bases. This material consisted of peripheral blood, taken 4 weeks after starting pembrolizumab. This CDR3 reads CASSIGGRADNEQFF. DNA of the CDR3: TGTGCCAGTAGTATTGGTGGGAGGGCCGACAATGAGCAGTTCTTC.